Sequencing of this TCR beta chain was carried out in a study of cytomegalovirus exposure and HLA in healthy donors. Points from the study as a whole: As a later analysis revealed, the rate of TCR association differed by HLA locus, with DRB1 most and HLA-C fewest.

A note on this clone: Its target is unknown.

This CDR3 is 16 amino acids long. V shed 2 bases and J 5 bases; nucleotides not matched to a gene: 6. Germline V gene data show CDR1 as MNHNS and CDR2 as SASEGT. A multiplex PCR was run with 60 Vbeta primers and 13 Jbeta primers. Measured with immunoSEQ multiplex PCR; TCRdb has only the in-frame clones, and not every one. Its listing shows around 44,000 clones. The chain is built from TRBV6-1 and TRBJ1-4; TRBD1 agrees at 9 bases. The TCR was taken from a male donor in good health and CMV-seropositive. The material sequenced was PBMCs. In nucleotides, the CDR3 is TGTGCCAGCAGTGAAATCGCCGGGACAGGGAATGAAAAACTGTTTTTT. It codes for CASSEIAGTGNEKLFF.